This is a list of T cell receptor beta chains from one sample in a study of cytomegalovirus exposure and HLA in healthy donors. The table came from immunoSEQ multiplex PCR; TCRdb's copy has only in-frame clones and leaves some out. The sample contains under 250,000 clones, more than 75% of which appear only once. The specimen was PBMCs. Receptor source: a male donor in good health and CMV-seronegative. Each CDR3 is given with its conserved first and last residue. The D gene is left open where the match is weak. Size tells how often a clone was seen (once, few, many) or the class of an expanded clone, and some rows leave it out.

cdr3_length d_call j_call v_call clone_size cdr3_nt cdr3_aa
15 TRBD2 TRBJ2-3 TRBV2 few TGTGCCAGCAGTGCAGCGGGAGGGAGCACAGATACGCAGTATTTT CASSAAGGSTDTQYF
14 TRBD2 TRBJ2-7 TRBV6-1 - TGTGCCAGCAGTGATGGCGGGAGGGCCTACGAGCAGTACTTC CASSDGGRAYEQYF
15 - TRBJ2-3 TRBV5-4 - TGTGCCAGCAGCTTAGGGGGTGCTAGCACAGATACGCAGTATTTT CASSLGGASTDTQYF
21 - TRBJ1-1 TRBV16 - TGTGCCAGCAGCCAATCAATATCAAGTGGCAGGGGCGCCTTCATGAACACTGAAGCTTTCTTT CASSQSISSGRGAFMNTEAFF
15 - TRBJ2-3 TRBV9 - TGTGCCAGCAGCCCCAGTGGCCTCATCACAGATACGCAGTATTTT CASSPSGLITDTQYF
15 TRBD2 TRBJ2-7 TRBV9 - TGTGCCAGCAACCCGGGGGACTACCCTTCCTACGAGCAGTACTTC CASNPGDYPSYEQYF
12 - TRBJ1-1 TRBV29-1 few TGCAGCGTTGAAGCGGGGGGCACTGAAGCTTTCTTT CSVEAGGTEAFF
20 - TRBJ1-3 TRBV6-1 - TGTGCCAGCAGTGTAAATGGTCGGGTCCCCGACTTTCCTGGAGACAACACCATATATTTT CASSVNGRVPDFPGDNTIYF
14 TRBD1 TRBJ1-4 TRBV6-5 - TGTGCCAGCAGTTATGACAGGGGAAATGAAAAACTGTTTTTT CASSYDRGNEKLFF
15 - TRBJ2-3 TRBV4-1 - TGCGCCAGCAGCCAAGCTCGACAGCCCACAGATACGCAGTATTTT CASSQARQPTDTQYF
13 - TRBJ2-7 TRBV28 - TGTGCCAGCAGTTTGTACAGGGTAGGCGAGCAGTACTTC CASSLYRVGEQYF
12 - TRBJ2-2 TRBV10-3 - TGTGCCATCAGTGAATCCAAAGGGGAGCTGTTTTTT CAISESKGELFF
15 - TRBJ2-7 TRBV11-3 once TGTGCCAGCAGCTTCCGGTCCCCGAGCTCCTACGAGCAGTACTTC CASSFRSPSSYEQYF
13 TRBD1 TRBJ1-1 TRBV6-5 - TGTGCCAGCAGTTCACAGGGGGAGACTGAAGCTTTCTTT CASSSQGETEAFF
15 TRBD1 TRBJ1-3 TRBV9 - TGTGCCAGCAGTCGTCTGGACAGGGGCGAAAACACCATATATTTT CASSRLDRGENTIYF
14 TRBD1 TRBJ2-2 TRBV5-4 few TGTGCCAGCAGCTTCGGGACAGGGGCCGGGGAGCTGTTTTTT CASSFGTGAGELFF
14 - TRBJ1-1 TRBV5-6 - TGTGCCAGCAGCCGAGCAGGGATGAGCCCTGAAGCTTTCTTT CASSRAGMSPEAFF
16 TRBD1 TRBJ2-1 TRBV19 - TGTGCCAGTAGTATAAACACAGGGGCCCTCTACAATGAGCAGTTCTTC CASSINTGALYNEQFF
13 TRBD1 TRBJ1-1 TRBV28 few TGTGCCAGCAGTTTCAACAGGGGCCCTGAAGCTTTCTTT CASSFNRGPEAFF
16 - TRBJ1-3 TRBV2 - TGTGCCAGCAGCCGGACAGCCGGCCTCTCTGGAAACACCATATATTTT CASSRTAGLSGNTIYF
13 - TRBJ2-1 TRBV7-9 - TGTGCCAGCAGTGAAGCCGGGACTCAGGAGCAGTTCTTC CASSEAGTQEQFF
14 - TRBJ1-3 TRBV2 - TGTGCCAGCAGTGAAGCAGGGGTAGGAAACACCATATATTTT CASSEAGVGNTIYF
14 - TRBJ1-4 TRBV5-4 few TGTGCCAGCAGCTTGGGAGGGACTAATGAAAAACTGTTTTTT CASSLGGTNEKLFF
15 TRBD1 TRBJ2-7 TRBV7-3 once TGTGCCAGCAGCACCCCGGGACAGGCTGTCTGCGAGCAGTACTTC CASSTPGQAVCEQYF
16 - TRBJ2-1 TRBV4-2 - TGTGCCAGCAGCCAAGGGGGCGGGACCTCCTACAATGAGCAGTTCTTC CASSQGGGTSYNEQFF
11 - TRBJ2-7 TRBV20-1 once TGCAGTGTTAAGCGGATCTACGAGCAGTACTTC CSVKRIYEQYF
17 TRBD2 TRBJ2-7 TRBV7-9 - TGTTCCAGCAGCTTAGGGGTTAGGACTAGCGGAGCCTACGAGCAGTACTTC CSSSLGVRTSGAYEQYF
17 TRBD1 TRBJ1-3 TRBV25-1 - TGTGCCAGCAGTGTTTTAGGGGGCGCTGACTCTGGAAACACCATATATTTT CASSVLGGADSGNTIYF
13 - TRBJ2-7 TRBV6-1 - TGTGCCAGCAGTCTGCAACAGGGTGACGAGCAGTACTTC CASSLQQGDEQYF
16 TRBD2 TRBJ2-5 TRBV7-3 - TGTGCCAGCAGCTCTGGCGGACTAGCGGGAGTTGAGACCCAGTACTTC CASSSGGLAGVETQYF
12 - TRBJ2-2 TRBV7-3 few TGTGCCAGCAGCTTCGGGACCGGGGAGCTGTTTTTT CASSFGTGELFF
15 - TRBJ1-5 TRBV7-9 - TGTGCCAGCAGCTTAGGGGGCGGGGTTGGACAGCCCCAGCATTTT CASSLGGGVGQPQHF
13 TRBD1 TRBJ1-1 TRBV7-9 - TGTGCCAGCAGCGAACAGGGGATGGGTGAAGCTTTCTTT CASSEQGMGEAFF
12 - TRBJ2-1 TRBV28 - TGTGCCAGCAGCCGGGAGATATCTCAGCAGTTCTTC CASSREISQQFF
15 - TRBJ1-2 TRBV4-1 - TGCGCCAGCAGCCAAGATTTGAGCAGGGGCTATGGCTACACCTTC CASSQDLSRGYGYTF
12 - TRBJ1-1 TRBV18 - TGTGCCAGCTCACCAGAGGGTACTGAAGCTTTCTTT CASSPEGTEAFF
17 TRBD1 TRBJ2-7 TRBV6-1 - TGTGCCAGCAGTGCCGCCTTCCCGGGACAGGGGGGGTACGAGCAGTACTTC CASSAAFPGQGGYEQYF
14 - TRBJ2-2 TRBV18 - TGTGCCAGCTCACTACAGCGGCAGGCCTCATGGCTGTTTTTT CASSLQRQASWLFF
15 - TRBJ2-2 TRBV19 - TGTGCCAGTAGTATTTCTAGGAGGAACACCGGGGAGCTGTTTTTT CASSISRRNTGELFF
11 - TRBJ2-7 TRBV29-1 - TGCAGCGTTGTTGTGGGCTGGGAGCAGTACTTC CSVVVGWEQYF
16 TRBD2 TRBJ2-2 TRBV11-2 - TGTGCCAGCACCTGGACTAGCGGGAGAGTCACCGGGGAGCTGTTTTTT CASTWTSGRVTGELFF
13 - TRBJ2-7 TRBV5-1 - TGCGCCAGCAGCTTGGCCTCCAGCTACGAGCAGTACTTC CASSLASSYEQYF
17 TRBD1 TRBJ1-1 TRBV5-1 - TGCGCCAGCAGCTTGGAGGGGGGCTGGTCAGGGGGCACTGAAGCTTTCTTT CASSLEGGWSGGTEAFF
14 TRBD2 TRBJ2-1 TRBV28 - TGTGCCAGCAGTTTAGCGGGAGTCATAGATGAGCAGTTCTTC CASSLAGVIDEQFF
15 TRBD2 TRBJ2-3 TRBV6-1 - TGTGCCAGCACCCTAGCGGGAGGGGGCACAGATACGCAGTATTTT CASTLAGGGTDTQYF
15 - TRBJ1-5 TRBV4-2 - TGTGCCAGCAGCCGCCTTTCGGGGGGCAATCAGCCCCAGCATTTT CASSRLSGGNQPQHF
14 TRBD1 TRBJ2-7 TRBV19 - TGTGCCAGCCAAGGACAGGGAGGATCCTACGAGCAGTACTTC CASQGQGGSYEQYF
13 - TRBJ1-1 TRBV5-1 - TGCGCCAGCAGCTTTCAGGAAAACACTGAAGCTTTCTTT CASSFQENTEAFF
12 - TRBJ1-2 TRBV18 - TGTGCCAGCTCACCAAGGAGGGATGGCTACACCTTC CASSPRRDGYTF
16 - TRBJ1-4 TRBV5-1 - TGCGCCAGCAGCTTGGTCCGCGCAGGGTCAGATGAAAAACTGTTTTTT CASSLVRAGSDEKLFF
14 - TRBJ2-7 TRBV18 - TGTGCCAGCTCCCAGAATCCAGGGTCCTACGAGCAGTACTTC CASSQNPGSYEQYF
13 TRBD1 TRBJ1-1 TRBV25-1 few TGTGCCAGCAGTGACACAGGACAGGGACAAGCTTTCTTT CASSDTGQGQAFF
14 - TRBJ2-4 TRBV5-6 - TGTGCCAGCAGCTTGGGGGCAGGGGAAAACATTCAGTACTTC CASSLGAGENIQYF